This entry lists 26 T cell receptor beta chains sequenced from one sample in a study of TIL therapy for anti-PD-1-resistant metastatic lung cancer. Time point defined: pre-treatment sample, taken before nivolumab and TIL therapy. This was the immunoSEQ v3 assay. Method: immunoSEQ multiplex PCR; TCRdb's copy keeps in-frame clones and lacks some. The table has about 50,000 clones, 65% to 80% seen once. The sequences come from blood, collected at baseline. Source of these receptors: a woman aged 30 to 85 with non-small cell lung cancer.

This sequence joins TRBV10-1 and TRBJ2-3, with 7 bases aligning to TRBD1. The CDR3 spans 13 residues. The germline CDR1 and CDR2 sequences are WNHNN and SYGVQD (reference sequence). With 6 bases clipped from V and 4 bases from J, the junction kept 4 bases outside the gene matches. CDR3 DNA: TGCGCCAGCAGACCGGGGACAGCAGATACGCAGTATTTT. It specifies CASRPGTADTQYF.

The chain employs TRBV7-2 and TRBJ2-7; D gene uncertain. This CDR3 comprises 13 residues. CDR1 is SGHTA and CDR2 is FQGNSA in the germline V gene. Between the trimmed V and J ends, which lost 3 bases and 4 bases, there was a span of 10 bases. DNA of the CDR3: TGTGCCAGCAGCTTCGGACGAGGATACGAGCAGTACTTC. As protein: CASSFGRGYEQYF.

This rearrangement joins TRBV2 to TRBJ2-1, with TRBD2 matching 7 bases. The germline gives CDR1 SNHLY, CDR2 FYNNEI. The J segment lost 0 bases and the V segment lost 3 bases, leaving 5 bases of the junction unmatched. The CDR3 has 16 amino acids. The CDR3 nucleotides read TGTGCCAGCAGTGATCGAGCGGGGTACTCCTACAATGAGCAGTTCTTC. It codes for CASSDRAGYSYNEQFF. The whole variable domain, filled in from reference TRBV2 and TRBJ2-1, reads EPEVTQTPSHQVTQMGQEVILRCVPISNHLYFYWYRQILGQKVEFLVSFYNNEISEKSEIFDDQFSVERPDGSNFTLKIRSTKLEDSAMYFCASSDRAGYSYNEQFFGPGTRLTVL.

The chain is built from TRBV10-3 and TRBJ1-5; D might be TRBD1 (6 bases). CDR1 and CDR2 from the germline V gene are ENHRY and SYGVKD. The length of the CDR3 is 15 residues. Between the trimmed V and J ends, which lost 5 bases and 5 bases, there was a span of 16 bases. The CDR3 bases are TGTGCCATCAGTCACACCGGGGGGCCAGATCAGCCCCAGCATTTT. Translation gives CAISHTGGPDQPQHF.

This rearrangement joins TRBV6-1 to TRBJ2-7; D is unclear. Germline values: CDR1 MNHNS, CDR2 SASEGT. The CDR3 has 13 amino acids. V lost 6 bases and J lost 2, with 11 bases in between. The CDR3 reads CASSGPDTYEQYF. The CDR3 DNA is TGTGCCAGCAGCGGGCCCGACACCTACGAGCAGTACTTC.

The CDR3 spells CASSSTSGGYNEQFF. The CDR3, as DNA: TGTGCCAGCAGCTCTACTAGCGGGGGATACAATGAGCAGTTCTTC. V usage is TRBV7-2 and J usage is TRBJ2-1; 11 positions agree with TRBD2. The V segment lost 4 bases and the J segment 4 bases; nucleotides outside the gene matches: 3. CDR3 length: 15 amino acids. Per the germline V gene, CDR1 is SGHTA and CDR2 is FQGNSA.

The CDR3 reads CASSRPTGGYTF. In nucleotides, the CDR3 is TGTGCCAGCAGCCGCCCTACAGGGGGCTACACCTTC. V gene TRBV7-2 combines with J gene TRBJ1-2, with D maybe TRBD1 (6 bases). The CDR3 spans 12 residues. The germline V and J ends were trimmed by 5 bases and 8 bases, with 12 bases remaining between them. Germline V gives CDR1 SGHTA, CDR2 FQGNSA.

The V and J genes are TRBV6-5 and TRBJ1-5, with TRBD1 matching 8 bases. J gave up 3 bases and V 2 bases, and 3 bases lay outside the gene matches. The CDR3 sequence is 15 residues long. Germline V gives CDR1 MNHEY, CDR2 SVGAGI. CDR3 protein: CASSYDRGSNQPQHF. The CDR3 DNA reads as TGTGCCAGCAGTTACGACAGGGGATCCAATCAGCCCCAGCATTTT.

To note about this clone: At one of its ends the junction is not consistent with the germline gene, which may arise from a read error. This chain links TRBV7-2 with TRBJ2-3; D call uncertain. The CDR3 runs to 12 residues. Germline CDR1 and CDR2: SGHTA and FQGNSA. CDR3 DNA: TGTGCCAGCAGCTTAGTTCCAGAGACGCAGTATTTT. Its protein is CASSLVPETQYF.

This rearrangement joins TRBV11-2 to TRBJ1-1; 7 bases map to TRBD1. The CDR3 is 14 amino acids. The trim removed 5 bases at V and 6 bases at J, leaving 9 bases unmatched. Looked up from germline, CDR1 is SGHAT and CDR2 is FQNNGV. The CDR3 DNA reads as TGTGCCAGCAGCGAACAGGGGAAAGGAGCTGAAGCTTTCTTT. Translating it yields CASSEQGKGAEAFF.

The chain employs TRBV19 and TRBJ2-3, with 7 positions matching TRBD1. The junction had 10 bases not matched to a gene; V was cut back by 3 bases and J by 4 bases. The length of the CDR3 is 16 residues. The germline V gene has CDR1 LNHDA and CDR2 SQIVND (reference sequence). CDR3 sequence reads: CASSISPATGADTQYF. CDR3 DNA sequence: TGTGCCAGTAGTATCAGCCCCGCTACAGGGGCAGATACGCAGTATTTT.

V is TRBV5-1 and J is TRBJ2-2; D gene uncertain. The length of the CDR3 is 15 residues. V was pared by 1 base and J by 2 bases, with 9 bases between. CDR1 is SGHRS and CDR2 is YFSETQ in the germline V gene. The chain's CDR3 is CASSLRGVNTGELFF. Here the CDR3 DNA reads TGCGCCAGCAGCTTGAGAGGAGTAAACACCGGGGAGCTGTTTTTT.

The rearrangement joins TRBV28 to TRBJ2-3; the match to TRBD2 covers 9 bases. The CDR3 runs 14 residues. From germline, CDR1 is MDHEN and CDR2 SYDVKM. V gave up 7 bases and J gave up 2 bases; unmatched junction bases: 4. The CDR3 is CASNLAGNTDTQYF. In nucleotides, the CDR3 is TGTGCCAGCAATCTAGCGGGAAACACAGATACGCAGTATTTT.

The chain combines TRBV19 with TRBJ2-3; D is unclear. Germline CDR1 is LNHDA and CDR2 is SQIVND (reference sequence). The CDR3 length is 14 residues. Between the trimmed V and J ends, which lost 6 bases and 1 base, there was a span of 11 bases. The CDR3 region is CASSSRGGTDTQYF. The CDR3 DNA follows: TGTGCCAGTAGCTCCCGAGGTGGCACAGATACGCAGTATTTT.

The chain couples TRBV14 to TRBJ1-1; no reliable D call. The germline CDR1 and CDR2 sequences are SGHDN and FVKESK. Trimming cost V 1 base and J 6 bases, with 15 bases left between them. The CDR3 is 15 amino acids. DNA of the CDR3: TGTGCCAGCAGCCAAGTTGCCTCTCTCGGGGCTGAAGCTTTCTTT. This translates into CASSQVASLGAEAFF.

CDR3 DNA: TGTGCCAGCAGCCCCTCGGAGGGAGCGGAGACCCAGTACTTC. Protein sequence: CASSPSEGAETQYF. The rearrangement joins TRBV4-2 to TRBJ2-5, with D possibly TRBD2 on 6 matching bases. The CDR3 extends over 14 amino acids. Trimming cost V 4 bases and J 5 bases, with 14 bases left between them. The germline CDR1 and CDR2 sequences are LGHNA and YNFKEQ.

The chain uses TRBV28 and TRBJ1-1; D might be TRBD1 (6 bases). Germline CDR1 MDHEN, CDR2 SYDVKM. Trimming shortened V by 5 bases and J by 11 bases, and 24 bases separated the two germline ends. The CDR3 runs to 15 residues. The CDR3, as DNA: TGTGCCAGCAGTCGCAGGGGCGCAGGGTCGCCCGGGGCTTTCTTT. Protein sequence: CASSRRGAGSPGAFF.

The J gene is TRBJ1-2, the V gene TRBV7-2; TRBD1 agrees at 7 bases. V trimming: 5 bases; J trimming: 8 bases; junction bases outside the gene matches: 17. CDR1 SGHTA and CDR2 FQGNSA come from the germline V gene. The CDR3 covers 16 residues. DNA for the CDR3: TGTGCCAGCAGCCTAACAGGGGTTGGTAGCCTGAAAGGCTACACCTTC. It translates to CASSLTGVGSLKGYTF.

This rearrangement joins TRBV27 to TRBJ2-5, with D perhaps TRBD1 (5 bases). In germline, CDR1 is MNHEY, CDR2 SMNVEV (reference sequence). V was shortened by 0 bases and J by 5 bases, with 13 bases between the two germline ends. The CDR3 totals 15 residues. The CDR3 loop is CASSLSQGVRETQYF. CDR3 in DNA: TGTGCCAGCAGTTTATCGCAGGGTGTGAGGGAGACCCAGTACTTC.

The chain employs TRBV11-1 and TRBJ1-1; 7 bases are shared with TRBD1. CDR3 length equals 14 residues. In germline, CDR1 is SGHAT, CDR2 FQDESV (reference sequence). Unmatched junction bases numbered 2, after V lost 1 base and J lost 3 bases. The CDR3 DNA reads TGTGCCAGCAGCTTAGATGACAGGGACACTGAAGCTTTCTTT. Translation gives CASSLDDRDTEAFF.

V and J are TRBV9 and TRBJ2-1; TRBD1 might be the D (5 bases). The V and J ends lost 4 bases and 4 bases respectively, with 9 bases between them. The CDR3 spans 13 residues. CDR1 is SGDLS, CDR2 YYNGEE, per germline. The CDR3 region has the DNA TGTGCCAGCAGCTACAGGTTATACAATGAGCAGTTCTTC. Protein product: CASSYRLYNEQFF.

V usage is TRBV9 and J usage is TRBJ1-1; D gene unclear. The CDR3 extends over 16 amino acids. V lost 3 bases and J 1 base, leaving 16 bases between the germline ends. CDR1 is SGDLS, CDR2 YYNGEE, per germline. The CDR3 loop is CASSANFREPNTEAFF. For the CDR3, the DNA is TGTGCCAGCAGCGCCAACTTCCGGGAGCCGAACACTGAAGCTTTCTTT.

The rearrangement joins TRBV10-3 to TRBJ2-3; D not certain. Germline V gives CDR1 ENHRY, CDR2 SYGVKD. Trimming left V 0 bases short and J 0 bases short, with 4 bases between. The CDR3 extends over 14 amino acids. CDR3 bases: TGTGCCATCAGTGAGTCAGGCAGCACAGATACGCAGTATTTT. Its translation is CAISESGSTDTQYF.

This clone was found a few times. The chain has TRBV10-3 and TRBJ2-1, with a weak D call TRBD1 (6 bases). Germline V gives CDR1 ENHRY, CDR2 SYGVKD. Trimming took 9 bases from V and 5 from J, leaving 14 bases between them. The CDR3 covers 13 residues. The CDR3 here is CAMAGTTNNEQFF. For the CDR3, the DNA is TGTGCCATGGCAGGGACAACCAACAATGAGCAGTTCTTC.

V and J are TRBV10-3 and TRBJ2-2; possibly TRBD1 for D (5 bases). There are 12 residues in the CDR3. Trimming shortened V by 8 bases and J by 6 bases, and 10 bases separated the two germline ends. The germline V gene has CDR1 ENHRY and CDR2 SYGVKD. CDR3 region: CAIGAGSGELFF. The CDR3 DNA reads TGTGCCATCGGGGCTGGGTCCGGGGAGCTGTTTTTT.

The rearrangement uses TRBV7-3 and TRBJ2-7; D gene unclear. From germline, CDR1 is SGHTA and CDR2 FQGTGA. V was clipped by 11 bases and J by 6 bases, with 5 bases between them. This CDR3 spans 8 amino acids. The CDR3 spells CAWSEQYF. The CDR3 DNA is TGTGCCTGGTCCGAGCAGTACTTC.